The 7 T cell receptor beta chains below all came from one sample that was sequenced in a study of beta chain features in type 1 diabetes. Isolated RNA was reverse transcribed in full, so expressed TCRB transcripts were sequenced. Assay: immunoSEQ multiplex PCR; the TCRdb copy retains only in-frame clones and omits some. Of some 330,000 clones in the sample, over 9.5% are singletons; the top ten hold 0.0095% to 0.012%. Their specific antigens are unknown. The study, taken as a whole, reports: Type 1 diabetes patients showed a moderate but significant shortening of TCRB CDR3s in all four CD4+ subsets.

The sample was naive CD4+ T cells from blood. Receptors originate from a woman between 18 and 29 years old with type 1 diabetes.

This clone was observed a few times. The sample contains more than one DNA sequence encoding this CDR3. The CDR3 protein is CASSLANNEQFF. The CDR3 coding sequence is TGTGCCAGCAGCCTAGCGAACAATGAGCAGTTCTTC. The rearrangement links TRBV7-3 to TRBJ2-1; possible D gene TRBD2, 6 bases. The V gene's germline CDR1 is SGHTA and CDR2 FQGTGA. V was clipped by 5 bases and J by 5 bases, with 7 bases between them. The CDR3 consists of 12 residues. Supplemented by reference TRBV7-3 and TRBJ2-1, the full variable domain reads GAGVSQTPSNKVTEKGKYVELRCDPISGHTALYWYRQSLGQGPEFLIYFQGTGAADDSGLPNDRFFAVRPEGSVSTLKIQRTERGDSAVYLCASSLANNEQFFGPGTRLTVL.

The chain links TRBV21-1 to TRBJ1-5; the table's D call, TRBD1, was not checked against the DNA. TRBV21-1 constitutes a pseudogene. The length of the CDR3 is 14 residues. CDR3 in amino acids: CASSIDRVKQPQHF. The CDR3, as DNA: TGTGCCAGCAGCATTGACAGGGTAAAACAGCCCCAGCATTTT.

The chain employs TRBV15 and TRBJ2-7; D remains unclear. The CDR3 is made up of 14 amino acids. The germline V gene has CDR1 LNHNV and CDR2 YYDKDF (reference sequence). Trimming shortened V by 1 base and J by 1 base, and 8 bases separated the two germline ends. The CDR3, as DNA: TGTGCCACCAGCAGAGGGGCCAGTTCCTACGAGCAGTACTTC. The encoded protein is CATSRGASSYEQYF.

The gene calls are TRBV11-2 and TRBJ2-7, with D perhaps matching TRBD2 (7 bases). The V gene lost 0 bases and the J gene lost 4 bases, with 16 bases spanning the gap. Per the germline V gene, CDR1 is SGHAT and CDR2 is FQNNGV. The CDR3 sequence is 16 residues long. The CDR3, as DNA: TGTGCCAGCAGCTTAGATGGAGGGGGGGGCGGGTACGAGCAGTACTTC. It specifies CASSLDGGGGGYEQYF.

The V gene is TRBV7-9, the J gene TRBJ1-2; 9 positions agree with TRBD1. This CDR3 region has 14 residues. Germline loops: CDR1 SEHNR, CDR2 FQNEAQ (reference sequence). J was trimmed by 2 bases and V by 4 bases; bases with no gene match: 2. CDR3 region: CASSSGQGNYGYTF. The CDR3 DNA is TGTGCCAGCAGCTCCGGACAGGGGAACTATGGCTACACCTTC.

This clone was detected only a few times. The rearrangement joins TRBV25-1 to TRBJ1-2, with TRBD1 matching over 8 bases. The V and J ends lost 5 bases and 4 bases, in that order; junction bases with no gene match: 3. The length of the CDR3 is 13 residues. Germline V gives CDR1 MGHDK, CDR2 SYGVNS. In DNA, the CDR3 is TGTGCCAGCAGTAATACAGGGGGCTATGGCTACACCTTC. Protein product: CASSNTGGYGYTF.

The CDR3 here is CASSLWTSGNSYEQYF. The CDR3 coding sequence is TGTGCCAGCAGTTTATGGACTAGCGGGAACTCCTACGAGCAGTACTTC. This chain joins TRBV28 and TRBJ2-7, with 11 bases identical to TRBD2. V was clipped by 0 bases and J by 0 bases; unmatched bases: 1. The CDR3 spans 16 residues. CDR1 is MDHEN and CDR2 is SYDVKM in the germline V gene. The variable domain in full, completed from reference TRBV28 and TRBJ2-7, reads DVKVTQSSRYLVKRTGEKVFLECVQDMDHENMFWYRQDPGLGLRLIYFSYDVKMKEKGDIPEGYSVSREKKERFSLILESASTNQTSMYLCASSLWTSGNSYEQYFGPGTRLTVT.